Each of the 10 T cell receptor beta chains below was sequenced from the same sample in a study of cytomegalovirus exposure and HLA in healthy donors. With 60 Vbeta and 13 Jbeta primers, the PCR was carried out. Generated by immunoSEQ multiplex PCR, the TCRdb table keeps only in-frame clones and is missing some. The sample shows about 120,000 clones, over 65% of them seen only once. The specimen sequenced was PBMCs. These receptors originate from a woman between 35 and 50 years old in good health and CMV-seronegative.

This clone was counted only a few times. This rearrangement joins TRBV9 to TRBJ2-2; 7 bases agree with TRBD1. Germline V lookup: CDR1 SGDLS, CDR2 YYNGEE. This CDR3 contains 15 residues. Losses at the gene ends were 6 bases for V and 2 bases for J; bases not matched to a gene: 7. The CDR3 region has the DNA TGTGCCAGCAACAAACAGGGGCCAAACACCGGGGAGCTGTTTTTT. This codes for CASNKQGPNTGELFF. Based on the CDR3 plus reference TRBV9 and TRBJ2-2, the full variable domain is DSGVTQTPKHLITATGQRVTLRCSPRSGDLSVYWYQQSLDQGLQFLIQYYNGEERAKGNILERFSAQQFPDLHSELNLSSLELGDSALYFCASNKQGPNTGELFFGEGSRLTVL.

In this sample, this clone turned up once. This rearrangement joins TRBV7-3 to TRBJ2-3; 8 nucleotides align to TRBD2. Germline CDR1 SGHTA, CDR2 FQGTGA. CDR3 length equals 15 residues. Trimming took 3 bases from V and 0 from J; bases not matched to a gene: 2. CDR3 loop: CASSFGLASTDTQYF. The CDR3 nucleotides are TGTGCCAGCAGCTTTGGACTAGCTAGCACAGATACGCAGTATTTT.

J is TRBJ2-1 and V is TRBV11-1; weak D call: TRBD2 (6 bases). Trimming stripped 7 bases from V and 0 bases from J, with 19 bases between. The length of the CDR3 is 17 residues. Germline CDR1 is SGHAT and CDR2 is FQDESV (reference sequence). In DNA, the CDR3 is TGTGCCAGCATGGGCGGGGAACGGGAGAGCTCCTACAATGAGCAGTTCTTC. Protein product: CASMGGERESSYNEQFF.

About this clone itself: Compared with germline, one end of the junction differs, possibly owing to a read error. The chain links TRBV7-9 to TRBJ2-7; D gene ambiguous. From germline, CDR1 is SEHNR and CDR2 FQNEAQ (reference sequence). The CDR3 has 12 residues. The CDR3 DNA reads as TGTTCCAGCAGCTTTGGCTCATACGAGCAGTACTTC. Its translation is CSSSFGSYEQYF.

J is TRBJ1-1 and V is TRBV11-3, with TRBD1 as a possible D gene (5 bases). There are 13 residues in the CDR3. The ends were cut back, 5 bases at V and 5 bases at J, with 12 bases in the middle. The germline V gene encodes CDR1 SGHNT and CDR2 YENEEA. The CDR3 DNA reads TGTGCCAGCAGCCAGACCGACAGTACTGAAGCTTTCTTT. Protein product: CASSQTDSTEAFF.

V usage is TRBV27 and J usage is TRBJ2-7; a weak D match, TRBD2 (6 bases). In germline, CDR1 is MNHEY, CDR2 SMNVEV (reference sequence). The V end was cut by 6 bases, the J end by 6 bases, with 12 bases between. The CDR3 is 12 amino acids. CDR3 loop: CASSPGLGEQYF. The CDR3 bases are TGTGCCAGCAGCCCGGGACTTGGCGAGCAGTACTTC.

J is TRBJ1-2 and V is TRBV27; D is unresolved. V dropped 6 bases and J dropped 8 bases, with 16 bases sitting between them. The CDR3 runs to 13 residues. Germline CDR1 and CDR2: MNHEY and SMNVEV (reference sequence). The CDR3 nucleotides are TGTGCCAGCAGGGCTAGCGGGGTATACGGCTACACCTTC. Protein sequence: CASRASGVYGYTF.

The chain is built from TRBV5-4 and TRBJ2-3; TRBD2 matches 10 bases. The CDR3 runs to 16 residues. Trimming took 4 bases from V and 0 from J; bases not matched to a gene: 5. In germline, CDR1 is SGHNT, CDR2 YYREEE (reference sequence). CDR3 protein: CASSLPGLASTDTQYF. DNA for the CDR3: TGTGCCAGCAGCCTACCGGGACTAGCGAGCACAGATACGCAGTATTTT.

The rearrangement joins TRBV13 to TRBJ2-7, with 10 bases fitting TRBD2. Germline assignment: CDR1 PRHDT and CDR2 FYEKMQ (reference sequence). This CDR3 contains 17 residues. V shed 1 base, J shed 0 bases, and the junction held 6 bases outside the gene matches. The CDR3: CASSLEGAGGSSYEQYF. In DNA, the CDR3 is TGTGCCAGCAGCTTAGAGGGAGCGGGGGGGAGCTCCTACGAGCAGTACTTC.

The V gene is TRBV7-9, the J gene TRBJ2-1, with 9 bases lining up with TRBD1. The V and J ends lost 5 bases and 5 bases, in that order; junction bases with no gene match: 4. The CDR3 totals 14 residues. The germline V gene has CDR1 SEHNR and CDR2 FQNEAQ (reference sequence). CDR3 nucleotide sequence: TGTGCCAGCAGCCTACAGGGGGCTGACAATGAGCAGTTCTTC. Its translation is CASSLQGADNEQFF. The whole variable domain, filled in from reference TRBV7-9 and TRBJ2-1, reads DTGVSQNPRHKITKRGQNVTFRCDPISEHNRLYWYRQTLGQGPEFLTYFQNEAQLEKSRLLSDRFSAERPKGSFSTLEIQRTEQGDSAMYLCASSLQGADNEQFFGPGTRLTVL.